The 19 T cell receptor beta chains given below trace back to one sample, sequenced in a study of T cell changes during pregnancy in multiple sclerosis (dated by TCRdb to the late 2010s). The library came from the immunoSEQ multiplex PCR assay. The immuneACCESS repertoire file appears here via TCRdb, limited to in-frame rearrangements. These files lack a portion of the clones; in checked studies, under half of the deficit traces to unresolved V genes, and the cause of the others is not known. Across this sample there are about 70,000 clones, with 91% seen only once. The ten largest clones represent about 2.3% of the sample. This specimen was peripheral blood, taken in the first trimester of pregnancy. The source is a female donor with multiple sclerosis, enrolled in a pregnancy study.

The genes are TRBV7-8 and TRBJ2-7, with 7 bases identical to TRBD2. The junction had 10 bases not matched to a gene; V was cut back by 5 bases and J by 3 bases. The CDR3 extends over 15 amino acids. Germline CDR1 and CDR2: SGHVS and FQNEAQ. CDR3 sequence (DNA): TGTGCCAGCAGCCCAACCCCTGCTAGCGGCTACGAGCAGTACTTC. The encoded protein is CASSPTPASGYEQYF.

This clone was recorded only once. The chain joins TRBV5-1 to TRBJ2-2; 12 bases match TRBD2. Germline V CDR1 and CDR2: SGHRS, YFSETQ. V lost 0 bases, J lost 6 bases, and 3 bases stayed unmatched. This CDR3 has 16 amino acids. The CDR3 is CASSLEASGRAGELFF. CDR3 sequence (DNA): TGCGCCAGCAGCTTGGAGGCTAGCGGGAGGGCCGGGGAGCTGTTTTTT.

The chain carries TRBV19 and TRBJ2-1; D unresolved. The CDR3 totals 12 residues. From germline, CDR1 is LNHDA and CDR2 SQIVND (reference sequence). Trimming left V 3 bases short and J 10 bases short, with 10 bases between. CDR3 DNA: TGTGCCAGTAGTATTTTGGGCGACGAGCAGTTCTTC. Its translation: CASSILGDEQFF.

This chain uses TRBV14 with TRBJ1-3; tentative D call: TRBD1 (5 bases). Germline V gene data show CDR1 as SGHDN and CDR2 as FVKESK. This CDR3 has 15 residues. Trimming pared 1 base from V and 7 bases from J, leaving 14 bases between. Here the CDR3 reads CASSQVTGFGNTIYF. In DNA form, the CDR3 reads TGTGCCAGCAGCCAAGTTACAGGCTTCGGGAACACCATATATTTT.

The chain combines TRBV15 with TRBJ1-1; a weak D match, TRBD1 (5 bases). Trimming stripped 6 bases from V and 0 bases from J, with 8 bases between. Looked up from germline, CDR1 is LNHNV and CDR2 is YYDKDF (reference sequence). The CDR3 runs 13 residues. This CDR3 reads CATSMTVNTEAFF. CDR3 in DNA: TGTGCCACCAGTATGACAGTGAACACTGAAGCTTTCTTT.

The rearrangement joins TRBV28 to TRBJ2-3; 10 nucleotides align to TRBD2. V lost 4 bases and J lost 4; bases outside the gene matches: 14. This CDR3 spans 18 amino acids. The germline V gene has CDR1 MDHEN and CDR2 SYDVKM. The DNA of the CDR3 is TGTGCCAGCAGTTCCGCAGGGGGGAGCGGGAGGGCCGCAGATACGCAGTATTTT. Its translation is CASSSAGGSGRAADTQYF. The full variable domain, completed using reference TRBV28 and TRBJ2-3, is DVKVTQSSRYLVKRTGEKVFLECVQDMDHENMFWYRQDPGLGLRLIYFSYDVKMKEKGDIPEGYSVSREKKERFSLILESASTNQTSMYLCASSSAGGSGRAADTQYFGPGTRLTVL.

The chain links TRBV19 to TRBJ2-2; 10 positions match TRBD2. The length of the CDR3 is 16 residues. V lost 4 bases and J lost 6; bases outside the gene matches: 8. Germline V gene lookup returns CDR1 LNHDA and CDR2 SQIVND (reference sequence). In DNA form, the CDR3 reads TGTGCCAGTAGTAGGGAGGCCCTAGCGGGAGCCGGGGAGCTGTTTTTT. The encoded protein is CASSREALAGAGELFF.

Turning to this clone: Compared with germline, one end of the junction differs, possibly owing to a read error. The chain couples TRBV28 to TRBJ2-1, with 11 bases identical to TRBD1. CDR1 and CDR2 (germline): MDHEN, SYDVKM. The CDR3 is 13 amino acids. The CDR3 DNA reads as TGTGCCAGCAGTCAACAACTTCGGGACAGGGGGATCTTC. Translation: CASSQQLRDRGIF.

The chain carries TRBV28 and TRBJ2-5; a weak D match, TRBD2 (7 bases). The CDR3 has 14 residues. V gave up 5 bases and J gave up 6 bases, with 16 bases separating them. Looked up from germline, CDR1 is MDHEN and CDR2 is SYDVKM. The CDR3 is CASSVSGGQKTQYF. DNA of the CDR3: TGTGCCAGCAGTGTATCCGGGGGGCAAAAGACCCAGTACTTC.

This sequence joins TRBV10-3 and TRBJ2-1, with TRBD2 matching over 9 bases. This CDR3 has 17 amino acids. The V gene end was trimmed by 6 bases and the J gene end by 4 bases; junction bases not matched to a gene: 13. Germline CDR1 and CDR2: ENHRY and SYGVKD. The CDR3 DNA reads TGTGCCATCAGCCCGTTTAGCGGGAGTTTACCATACAATGAGCAGTTCTTC. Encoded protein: CAISPFSGSLPYNEQFF.

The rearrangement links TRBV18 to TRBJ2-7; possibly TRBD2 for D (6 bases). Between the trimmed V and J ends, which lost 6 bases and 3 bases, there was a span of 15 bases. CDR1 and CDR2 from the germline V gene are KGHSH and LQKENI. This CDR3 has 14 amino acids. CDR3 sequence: CASSPRGGNYEQYF. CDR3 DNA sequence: TGTGCCAGCTCTCCCCGAGGAGGGAACTACGAGCAGTACTTC.

The CDR3 sequence: CASSSYYQGKTEAFF. For the CDR3, the DNA is TGTGCCAGCAGCTCTTACTACCAGGGGAAGACTGAAGCTTTCTTT. This chain connects TRBV5-6 to TRBJ1-1, with a weak D call TRBD1 (6 bases). This CDR3 is 15 amino acids long. Per the germline V gene, CDR1 is SGHDT and CDR2 is YYEEEE. V lost 3 bases and J lost 5, with 17 bases in between.

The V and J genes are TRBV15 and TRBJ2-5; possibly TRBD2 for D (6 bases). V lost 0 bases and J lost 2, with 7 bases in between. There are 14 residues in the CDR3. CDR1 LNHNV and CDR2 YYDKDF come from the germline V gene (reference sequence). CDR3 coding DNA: TGTGCCACCAGCAGAGAAGGACTACAAGAGACCCAGTACTTC. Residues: CATSREGLQETQYF.

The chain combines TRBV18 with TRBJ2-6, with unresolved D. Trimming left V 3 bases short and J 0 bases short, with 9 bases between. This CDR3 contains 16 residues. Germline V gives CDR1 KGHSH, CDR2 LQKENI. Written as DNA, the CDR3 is TGTGCCAGCTCACCCCGTTCCGGCTCTGGGGCCAACGTCCTGACTTTC. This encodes CASSPRSGSGANVLTF.

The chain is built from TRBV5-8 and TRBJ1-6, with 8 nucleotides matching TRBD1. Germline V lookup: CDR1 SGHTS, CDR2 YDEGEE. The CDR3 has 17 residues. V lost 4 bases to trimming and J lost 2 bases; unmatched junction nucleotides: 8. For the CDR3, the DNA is TGTGCCAGCAGCGCGGACAGGGAAGTGACCTATAATTCACCCCTCCACTTT. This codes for CASSADREVTYNSPLHF.

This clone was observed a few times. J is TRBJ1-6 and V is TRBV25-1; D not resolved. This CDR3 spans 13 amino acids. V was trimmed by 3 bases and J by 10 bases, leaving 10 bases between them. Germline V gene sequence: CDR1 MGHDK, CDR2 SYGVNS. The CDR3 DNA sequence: TGTGCCAGCAGTGATCGTGGGGAGTCACCCCTCCACTTT. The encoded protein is CASSDRGESPLHF. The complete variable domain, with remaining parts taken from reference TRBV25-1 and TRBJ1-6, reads EADIYQTPRYLVIGTGKKITLECSQTMGHDKMYWYQQDPGMELHLIHYSYGVNSTEKGDLSSESTVSRIRTEHFPLTLESARPSHTSQYLCASSDRGESPLHFGNGTRLTVT.

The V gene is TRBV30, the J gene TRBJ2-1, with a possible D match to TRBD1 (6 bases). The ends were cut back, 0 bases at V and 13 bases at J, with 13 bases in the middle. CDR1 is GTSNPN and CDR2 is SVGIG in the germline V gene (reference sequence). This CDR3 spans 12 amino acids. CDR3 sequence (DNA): TGTGCCTGGAGTGTAAATACAGGGTTACAGTTCTTC. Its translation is CAWSVNTGLQFF.

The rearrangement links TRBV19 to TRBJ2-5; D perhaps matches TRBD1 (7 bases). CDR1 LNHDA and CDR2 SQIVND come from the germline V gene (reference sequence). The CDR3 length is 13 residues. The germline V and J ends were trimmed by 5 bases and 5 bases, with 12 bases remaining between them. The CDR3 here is CASSAGQRETQYF. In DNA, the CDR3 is TGTGCCAGTAGTGCGGGACAGCGGGAGACCCAGTACTTC.

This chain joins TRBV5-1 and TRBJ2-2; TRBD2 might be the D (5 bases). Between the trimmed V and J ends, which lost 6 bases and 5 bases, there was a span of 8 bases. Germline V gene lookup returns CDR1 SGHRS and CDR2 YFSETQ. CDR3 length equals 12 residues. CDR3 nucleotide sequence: TGCGCCAGCACTGGACTGACCGGGGAGCTGTTTTTT. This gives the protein CASTGLTGELFF.